These T cell receptor beta chains were read from a single sample in a study of T cell responses to AZD1222 COVID-19 vaccine. TCRdb's copy holds only in-frame clones and misses some; the assay was immunoSEQ multiplex PCR. The data show 70,000 or so clones, around 88% seen once. This specimen consisted of peripheral blood, obtained on day 0 of AZD1222 vaccination. The receptor set was obtained from an adult in good health. Each CDR3 is given with its conserved first and last residue. D genes are given only for firm matches. Clone size is shown for a subset of rows, as once, few, many or a class of expanded clone.

d_call: NA
clone_size: NA
v_call: TRBV28
j_call: TRBJ1-1
cdr3_nt: TGTGCCAGCAGTCCCCATCCAGGAAGGGTGGACACTGAAGCTTTCTTT
cdr3_aa: CASSPHPGRVDTEAFF

d_call: NA
clone_size: NA
v_call: TRBV10-3
j_call: TRBJ2-1
cdr3_nt: TGTGCCATCAGTGACCGAGCGGACCGCTACAATGAGCAGTTCTTC
cdr3_aa: CAISDRADRYNEQFF

d_call: TRBD1
clone_size: NA
v_call: TRBV9
j_call: TRBJ1-2
cdr3_nt: TGTGCCAGCAGCGTAGGTGGGACAGGGCTCCCCTATGGCTACACCTTC
cdr3_aa: CASSVGGTGLPYGYTF

d_call: NA
clone_size: NA
v_call: TRBV30
j_call: TRBJ2-1
cdr3_nt: TGTGCCTGGAACCCGGGCAATGAGCAGTTCTTC
cdr3_aa: CAWNPGNEQFF

d_call: TRBD1
clone_size: few
v_call: TRBV19
j_call: TRBJ1-6
cdr3_nt: TGTGCCAGTACCCCGGGACAGACCTATAATTCACCCCTCCACTTT
cdr3_aa: CASTPGQTYNSPLHF

d_call: NA
clone_size: NA
v_call: TRBV2
j_call: TRBJ1-6
cdr3_nt: TGTGCCAGCACGGCGGGACAAGGCTCCTATAATTCACCCCTCCACTTT
cdr3_aa: CASTAGQGSYNSPLHF

d_call: NA
clone_size: NA
v_call: TRBV6-2/TRBV6-3
j_call: TRBJ2-3
cdr3_nt: TGTGCCAGCAGTTACTCGGTCGGGGGGCAGGAAGATACGCAGTATTTT
cdr3_aa: CASSYSVGGQEDTQYF

d_call: NA
clone_size: NA
v_call: TRBV28
j_call: TRBJ1-1
cdr3_nt: TGTGCCAGCAGTTTACCCGGGGAAACTGAAGCTTTCTTT
cdr3_aa: CASSLPGETEAFF

d_call: NA
clone_size: NA
v_call: TRBV30
j_call: TRBJ2-7
cdr3_nt: TGTGCCTGGAGTCATCCGGGCCCCCCCTACGAGCAGTACTTC
cdr3_aa: CAWSHPGPPYEQYF

d_call: NA
clone_size: once
v_call: TRBV28
j_call: TRBJ2-6
cdr3_nt: TGTGCCAGCAGTTTACAAACATCGATGTCTGGGGCCAACGTCCTGACTTTC
cdr3_aa: CASSLQTSMSGANVLTF

d_call: NA
clone_size: NA
v_call: TRBV7-7
j_call: TRBJ2-1
cdr3_nt: TGTGCTAGCAGCTTTTCACAAGGGTCCTACAATGAGCAGTTCTTC
cdr3_aa: CASSFSQGSYNEQFF

d_call: NA
clone_size: NA
v_call: TRBV12-3/TRBV12-4
j_call: TRBJ2-5
cdr3_nt: TGTGCCAGCAGTTTAAGGGGGGTAGAGACCCAGTACTTC
cdr3_aa: CASSLRGVETQYF

d_call: NA
clone_size: NA
v_call: TRBV5-5
j_call: TRBJ1-3
cdr3_nt: TGTGCCAGCAGCCGTACCACCAACATAGGGCCTGGAAACACCATATATTTT
cdr3_aa: CASSRTTNIGPGNTIYF

d_call: TRBD1
clone_size: NA
v_call: TRBV5-1
j_call: TRBJ1-6
cdr3_nt: TGCGCCAGCAGCATAGGGGGCATGGATAATTCACCCCTCCACTTT
cdr3_aa: CASSIGGMDNSPLHF

d_call: NA
clone_size: NA
v_call: TRBV9
j_call: TRBJ1-2
cdr3_nt: TGTGCCAGCAGCGTGTGGGCAGTCATGGCGGACACAGAAGCTACTAACTATGGCTACACCTTC
cdr3_aa: CASSVWAVMADTEATNYGYTF

d_call: NA
clone_size: NA
v_call: TRBV12-3/TRBV12-4
j_call: TRBJ2-1
cdr3_nt: TGTGCCAGCAGTTTAGAGGGCGGGCAGTTCTTC
cdr3_aa: CASSLEGGQFF

d_call: TRBD1
clone_size: NA
v_call: TRBV7-6
j_call: TRBJ2-3
cdr3_nt: TGTGCCAGCAGCTCGACAGGGGGTCTCACAGATACGCAGTATTTT
cdr3_aa: CASSSTGGLTDTQYF

d_call: TRBD1
clone_size: NA
v_call: TRBV6-2/TRBV6-3
j_call: TRBJ1-1
cdr3_nt: TGTGCCAGCAGTTACTCGCTCCCTGGTGGGACAGGTGAAGCTTTCTTT
cdr3_aa: CASSYSLPGGTGEAFF

d_call: NA
clone_size: NA
v_call: TRBV9
j_call: TRBJ1-1
cdr3_nt: TGTGCCAGCAGCGTGGCGGTGTACGGTGAAGCTTTCTTT
cdr3_aa: CASSVAVYGEAFF

d_call: TRBD2
clone_size: NA
v_call: TRBV11-2
j_call: TRBJ2-3
cdr3_nt: TGTGCCAGCAGCTTAAGACTAGCGGGACGGACAGATACGCAGTATTTT
cdr3_aa: CASSLRLAGRTDTQYF

d_call: NA
clone_size: NA
v_call: TRBV6-5
j_call: TRBJ1-1
cdr3_nt: TGTGCCAGCAAGGAGGGAAGGAGCACTGAAGCTTTCTTT
cdr3_aa: CASKEGRSTEAFF

d_call: NA
clone_size: NA
v_call: TRBV6-1
j_call: TRBJ1-5
cdr3_nt: TGTGCCAGCAGTGAAACCGGGGTTCAGCCCCAGCATTTT
cdr3_aa: CASSETGVQPQHF

d_call: NA
clone_size: NA
v_call: TRBV7-8
j_call: TRBJ2-2
cdr3_nt: TGTGCCAGCAGCCACCGGGACTCGAACACCGGGGAGCTGTTTTTT
cdr3_aa: CASSHRDSNTGELFF

d_call: NA
clone_size: few
v_call: TRBV19
j_call: TRBJ2-6
cdr3_nt: TGTGCCAGTAGAACTGGGGCCAACGTCCTGACTTTC
cdr3_aa: CASRTGANVLTF

d_call: TRBD2
clone_size: NA
v_call: TRBV18
j_call: TRBJ2-3
cdr3_nt: TGTGCCAGCTCACCACCGAGAACGGGGGGACGCACAGATACGCAGTATTTT
cdr3_aa: CASSPPRTGGRTDTQYF

d_call: TRBD1
clone_size: NA
v_call: TRBV13
j_call: TRBJ1-3
cdr3_nt: TGTGCCAGCAGCTCCAGGACAGGAGGGTACACCATATATTTT
cdr3_aa: CASSSRTGGYTIYF

d_call: TRBD2
clone_size: NA
v_call: TRBV9
j_call: TRBJ2-2
cdr3_nt: TGTGCCAGCAGCGTATCTGGGACTAGCGGGATCACCGGGGAGCTGTTTTTT
cdr3_aa: CASSVSGTSGITGELFF

d_call: TRBD1
clone_size: NA
v_call: TRBV27
j_call: TRBJ2-2
cdr3_nt: TGTGCCAGCAGTTTGTCAGGGTCAGGGGGCACCGGGGAGCTGTTTTTT
cdr3_aa: CASSLSGSGGTGELFF

d_call: NA
clone_size: NA
v_call: TRBV28
j_call: TRBJ2-7
cdr3_nt: TGTGCCAGCAGTTTGGTCGGCTACGAGCAGTACTTC
cdr3_aa: CASSLVGYEQYF

d_call: TRBD1
clone_size: NA
v_call: TRBV27
j_call: TRBJ2-7
cdr3_nt: TGTGCCAGCAGTATCGCCGGGACAGGGGGTAACGAGCAGTACTTC
cdr3_aa: CASSIAGTGGNEQYF

d_call: TRBD2
clone_size: NA
v_call: TRBV27
j_call: TRBJ2-7
cdr3_nt: TGTGCCAGCAGTTCCCTCCCGACTAGCGGGACTCCCTCCTACGAGCAGTACTTC
cdr3_aa: CASSSLPTSGTPSYEQYF

d_call: TRBD2
clone_size: NA
v_call: TRBV6-5
j_call: TRBJ2-3
cdr3_nt: TGTGCCAGCAGTTACTCATCTAGCGGGAGAGATACGCAGTATTTT
cdr3_aa: CASSYSSSGRDTQYF

d_call: TRBD1
clone_size: NA
v_call: TRBV5-1
j_call: TRBJ1-6
cdr3_nt: TGCGCCAGCAGCTTGGGGACAGGGGGTATCGTGGATTCACCCCTCCACTTT
cdr3_aa: CASSLGTGGIVDSPLHF

d_call: TRBD1
clone_size: NA
v_call: TRBV5-1
j_call: TRBJ2-1
cdr3_nt: TGCGCCAGCAGCTTCCAGGGGACAGGGGGGACTTATGAGCAGTTCTTC
cdr3_aa: CASSFQGTGGTYEQFF

d_call: NA
clone_size: once
v_call: TRBV9
j_call: TRBJ1-2
cdr3_nt: TGTGCCAGCAGCGTAGGAGGGGGACCCGACTATGGCTACACCTTC
cdr3_aa: CASSVGGGPDYGYTF

d_call: NA
clone_size: few
v_call: TRBV7-2
j_call: TRBJ2-7
cdr3_nt: TGTGCCAGCAGCTTAGGGACAGCCGACTACGAGCAGTACTTC
cdr3_aa: CASSLGTADYEQYF

d_call: NA
clone_size: NA
v_call: TRBV3-1/TRBV3-2
j_call: TRBJ1-1
cdr3_nt: TGTGCCAGCAGCCGCCCCGGGGGGAACACTGAAGCTTTCTTT
cdr3_aa: CASSRPGGNTEAFF

d_call: NA
clone_size: NA
v_call: TRBV19
j_call: TRBJ1-2
cdr3_nt: TGTGCCAGTAGTATCCCAGACCCATCCGGGGGGCCAGGCTATGGCTACACCTTC
cdr3_aa: CASSIPDPSGGPGYGYTF

d_call: TRBD1
clone_size: NA
v_call: TRBV5-1
j_call: TRBJ1-1
cdr3_nt: TGCGCCAGCAGCGACGGGACAGAGAACACTGAAGCTTTCTTT
cdr3_aa: CASSDGTENTEAFF

d_call: NA
clone_size: NA
v_call: TRBV4-1
j_call: TRBJ1-1
cdr3_nt: TGCGCCAGCAGCCAAGATTCGGCAGAGGCTAGATCGGGAGCTTTCTTT
cdr3_aa: CASSQDSAEARSGAFF

d_call: NA
clone_size: once
v_call: TRBV5-1
j_call: TRBJ1-1
cdr3_nt: TGCGCCAGCAGGGGGCCCGGAGAGAGCACTGAAGCTTTCTTT
cdr3_aa: CASRGPGESTEAFF

d_call: TRBD1
clone_size: NA
v_call: TRBV5-6
j_call: TRBJ1-2
cdr3_nt: TGTGCCAGCAGCTTGGATGGGACAGGGATGGCTAACTATGGCTACACCTTC
cdr3_aa: CASSLDGTGMANYGYTF

d_call: TRBD1
clone_size: many
v_call: TRBV4-1
j_call: TRBJ2-7
cdr3_nt: TGCGCCAGCAGCCAGGTGGGACAGGGTGTCGAGCAGTACTTC
cdr3_aa: CASSQVGQGVEQYF

d_call: NA
clone_size: NA
v_call: TRBV27
j_call: TRBJ1-2
cdr3_nt: TGTGCCAGCAGTGCTAGGGGTAATATCGGCTATGGCTACACCTTC
cdr3_aa: CASSARGNIGYGYTF

d_call: NA
clone_size: NA
v_call: TRBV19
j_call: TRBJ2-7
cdr3_nt: TGTGCCAGTAGTCAACAGGCGACGTCCTACGAGCAGTACTTC
cdr3_aa: CASSQQATSYEQYF

d_call: NA
clone_size: NA
v_call: TRBV15
j_call: TRBJ1-1
cdr3_nt: TGTGCCACCAGCTCCCCCGGGGCTTTCTTT
cdr3_aa: CATSSPGAFF

d_call: NA
clone_size: NA
v_call: TRBV10-3
j_call: TRBJ2-3
cdr3_nt: TGTGCCATCAGTGAGTTCCGGGGAGCCACAGATACGCAGTATTTT
cdr3_aa: CAISEFRGATDTQYF

d_call: NA
clone_size: once
v_call: TRBV15
j_call: TRBJ1-5
cdr3_nt: TGTGCCACCAGCAGAGATCGCCTTCCAGTCGGCAATCAGCCCCAGCATTTT
cdr3_aa: CATSRDRLPVGNQPQHF

d_call: NA
clone_size: NA
v_call: TRBV7-2
j_call: TRBJ1-4
cdr3_nt: TGTGCCAGCAGCTTACCCCGACAGGCAAATGAAAAACTGTTTTTT
cdr3_aa: CASSLPRQANEKLFF

d_call: TRBD2
clone_size: NA
v_call: TRBV11-2
j_call: TRBJ2-4
cdr3_nt: TGTGCCAGCAGCGCCTTTAGCGGGGGGCCCAAAAACATTCAGTACTTC
cdr3_aa: CASSAFSGGPKNIQYF

d_call: NA
clone_size: NA
v_call: TRBV7-2
j_call: TRBJ2-1
cdr3_nt: TGTGCCAGCGTCACCCGGAGCTCCTACAATGAGCAGTTCTTC
cdr3_aa: CASVTRSSYNEQFF

d_call: NA
clone_size: few
v_call: TRBV28
j_call: TRBJ2-2
cdr3_nt: TGTGCCAGCAGTCCGCCCTGGATCGGAGATGGGGAGCTGTTTTTT
cdr3_aa: CASSPPWIGDGELFF

d_call: TRBD2
clone_size: NA
v_call: TRBV11-3
j_call: TRBJ2-1
cdr3_nt: TGTGCCAGCAGCTTAGGGACTAGCGGGAGTGGCGATGAGCAGTTCTTC
cdr3_aa: CASSLGTSGSGDEQFF

d_call: TRBD1
clone_size: NA
v_call: TRBV5-1
j_call: TRBJ2-7
cdr3_nt: TGCGCCAGCGCGACAGGGAACGAGCAGTACTTC
cdr3_aa: CASATGNEQYF

d_call: TRBD1
clone_size: NA
v_call: TRBV6-6
j_call: TRBJ2-7
cdr3_nt: TGTGCCAGCAGAGGACAGGGGGGCTCCTACGAGCAGTACTTC
cdr3_aa: CASRGQGGSYEQYF

d_call: NA
clone_size: NA
v_call: TRBV5-1
j_call: TRBJ2-3
cdr3_nt: TGCGCCAGCAGCTTGGCCGGTGTATCAGGCACAGATACGCAGTATTTT
cdr3_aa: CASSLAGVSGTDTQYF

d_call: NA
clone_size: once
v_call: TRBV3-1/TRBV3-2
j_call: TRBJ1-2
cdr3_nt: TGTGCCAGCAGCCCCCGGACAGACTATGGCTACACCTTC
cdr3_aa: CASSPRTDYGYTF